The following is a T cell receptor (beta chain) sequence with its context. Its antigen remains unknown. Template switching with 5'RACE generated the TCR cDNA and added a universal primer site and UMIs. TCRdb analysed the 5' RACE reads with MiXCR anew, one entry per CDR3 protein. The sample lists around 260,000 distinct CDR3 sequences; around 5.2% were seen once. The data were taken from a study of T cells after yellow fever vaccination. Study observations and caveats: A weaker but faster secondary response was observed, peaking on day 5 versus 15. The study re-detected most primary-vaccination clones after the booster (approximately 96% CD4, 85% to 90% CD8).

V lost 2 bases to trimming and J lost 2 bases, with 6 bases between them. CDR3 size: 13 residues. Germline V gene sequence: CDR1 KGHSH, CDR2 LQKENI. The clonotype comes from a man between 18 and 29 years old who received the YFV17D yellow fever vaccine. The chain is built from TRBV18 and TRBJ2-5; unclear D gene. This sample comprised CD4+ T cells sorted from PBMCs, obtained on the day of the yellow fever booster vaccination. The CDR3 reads CASSPTQQETQYF. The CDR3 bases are TGTGCCAGCTCACCAACACAGCAAGAGACCCAGTACTTC.